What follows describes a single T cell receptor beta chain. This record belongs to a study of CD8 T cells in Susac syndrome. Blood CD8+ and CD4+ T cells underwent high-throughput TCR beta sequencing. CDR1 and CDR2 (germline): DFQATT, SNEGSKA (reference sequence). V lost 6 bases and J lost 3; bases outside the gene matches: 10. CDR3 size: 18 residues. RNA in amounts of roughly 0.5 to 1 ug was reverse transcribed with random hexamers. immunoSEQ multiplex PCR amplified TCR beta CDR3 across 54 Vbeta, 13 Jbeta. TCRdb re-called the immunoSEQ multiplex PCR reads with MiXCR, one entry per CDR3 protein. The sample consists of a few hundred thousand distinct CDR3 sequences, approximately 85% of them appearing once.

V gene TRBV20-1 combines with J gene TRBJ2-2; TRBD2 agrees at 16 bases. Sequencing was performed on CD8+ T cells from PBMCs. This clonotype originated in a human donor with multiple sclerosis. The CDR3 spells CSAPPGTSGRADTGELFF. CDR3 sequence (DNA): TGCAGTGCCCCTCCCGGGACTAGCGGGAGGGCGGACACCGGGGAGCTGTTTTTT.